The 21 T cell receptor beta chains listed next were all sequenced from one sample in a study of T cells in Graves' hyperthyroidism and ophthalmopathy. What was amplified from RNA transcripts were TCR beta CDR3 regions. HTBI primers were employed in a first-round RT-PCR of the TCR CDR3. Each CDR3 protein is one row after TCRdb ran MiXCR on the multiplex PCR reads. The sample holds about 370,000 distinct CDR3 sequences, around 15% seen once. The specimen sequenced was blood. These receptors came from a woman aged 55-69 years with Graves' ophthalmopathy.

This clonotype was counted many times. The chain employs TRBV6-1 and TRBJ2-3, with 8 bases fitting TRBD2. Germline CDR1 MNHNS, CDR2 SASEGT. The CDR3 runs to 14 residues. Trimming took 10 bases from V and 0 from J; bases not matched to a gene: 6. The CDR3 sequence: CATFRLASTDTQYF. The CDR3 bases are TGTGCCACCTTTAGACTAGCGAGCACAGATACGCAGTATTTT.

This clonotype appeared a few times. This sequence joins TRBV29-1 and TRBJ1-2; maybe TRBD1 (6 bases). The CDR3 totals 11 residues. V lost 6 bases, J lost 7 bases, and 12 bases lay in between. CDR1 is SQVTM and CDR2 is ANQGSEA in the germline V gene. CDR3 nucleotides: TGCAGCGTGCAGGGGCACGGTGGCTACACCTTC. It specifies CSVQGHGGYTF. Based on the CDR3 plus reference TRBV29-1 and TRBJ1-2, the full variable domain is SAVISQKPSRDICQRGTSLTIQCQVDSQVTMMFWYRQQPGQSLTLIATANQGSEATYESGFVIDKFPISRPNLTFSTLTVSNMSPEDSSIYLCSVQGHGGYTFGSGTRLTVV.

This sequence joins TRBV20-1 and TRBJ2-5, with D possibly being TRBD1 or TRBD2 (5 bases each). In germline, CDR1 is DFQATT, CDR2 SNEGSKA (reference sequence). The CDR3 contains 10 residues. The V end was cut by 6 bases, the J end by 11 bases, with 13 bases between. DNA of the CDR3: TGCAGTGCATTGTCAGGGACGCAGTACTTC. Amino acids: CSALSGTQYF.

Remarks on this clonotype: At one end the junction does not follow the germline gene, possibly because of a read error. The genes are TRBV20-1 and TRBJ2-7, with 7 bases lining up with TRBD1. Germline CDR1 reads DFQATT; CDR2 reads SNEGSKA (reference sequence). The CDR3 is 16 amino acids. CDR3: CSASLSPGQPYYEQHF. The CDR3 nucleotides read TGCAGTGCTAGCCTATCTCCGGGACAGCCATACTACGAGCAGCACTTC.

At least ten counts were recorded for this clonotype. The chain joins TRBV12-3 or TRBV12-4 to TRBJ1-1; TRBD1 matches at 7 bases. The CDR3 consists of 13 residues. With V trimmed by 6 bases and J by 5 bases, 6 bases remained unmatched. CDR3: CASRWDRGTEAFF. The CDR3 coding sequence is TGTGCCAGCAGATGGGACAGAGGTACTGAAGCTTTCTTT.

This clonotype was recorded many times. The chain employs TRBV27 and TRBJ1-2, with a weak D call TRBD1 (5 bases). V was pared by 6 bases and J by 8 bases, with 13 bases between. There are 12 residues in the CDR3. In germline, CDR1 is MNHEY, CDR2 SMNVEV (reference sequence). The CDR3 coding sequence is TGTGCCAGCAGCCGCGAGGGGAGGGGCTACACCTTC. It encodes CASSREGRGYTF.

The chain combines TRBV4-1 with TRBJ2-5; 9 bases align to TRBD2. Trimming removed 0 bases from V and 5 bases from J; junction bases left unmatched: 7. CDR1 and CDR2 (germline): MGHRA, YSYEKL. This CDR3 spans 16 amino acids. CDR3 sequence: CASSQEAGGPRETQYF. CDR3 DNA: TGCGCCAGCAGCCAAGAGGCGGGAGGGCCGCGGGAGACCCAGTACTTC.

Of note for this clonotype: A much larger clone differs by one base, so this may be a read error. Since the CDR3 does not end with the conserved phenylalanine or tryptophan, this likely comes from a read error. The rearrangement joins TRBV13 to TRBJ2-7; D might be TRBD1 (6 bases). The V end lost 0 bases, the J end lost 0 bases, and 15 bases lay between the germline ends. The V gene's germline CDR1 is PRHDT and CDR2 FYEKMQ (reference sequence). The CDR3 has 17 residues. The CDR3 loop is CASSLGHDRLPSYEQYS. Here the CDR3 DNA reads TGTGCCAGCAGCTTAGGCCATGACAGGCTTCCCTCCTACGAGCAGTACTCC.

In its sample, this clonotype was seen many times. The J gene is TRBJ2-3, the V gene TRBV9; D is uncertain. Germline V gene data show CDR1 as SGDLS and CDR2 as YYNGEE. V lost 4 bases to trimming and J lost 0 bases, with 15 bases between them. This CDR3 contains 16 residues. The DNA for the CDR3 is TGTGCCAGCAGCCCAGATGGCGGTTCTAGCACAGATACGCAGTATTTT. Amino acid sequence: CASSPDGGSSTDTQYF.

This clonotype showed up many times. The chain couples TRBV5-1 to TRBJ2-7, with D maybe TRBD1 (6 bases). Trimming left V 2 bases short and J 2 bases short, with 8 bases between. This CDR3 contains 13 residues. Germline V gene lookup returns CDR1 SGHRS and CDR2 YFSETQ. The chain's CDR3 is CASSLQGTYEQYF. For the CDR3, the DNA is TGCGCCAGCAGCTTACAGGGTACCTACGAGCAGTACTTC. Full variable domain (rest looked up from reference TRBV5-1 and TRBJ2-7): KAGVTQTPRYLIKTRGQQVTLSCSPISGHRSVSWYQQTPGQGLQFLFEYFSETQRNKGNFPGRFSGRQFSNSRSEMNVSTLELGDSALYLCASSLQGTYEQYFGPGTRLTVT.

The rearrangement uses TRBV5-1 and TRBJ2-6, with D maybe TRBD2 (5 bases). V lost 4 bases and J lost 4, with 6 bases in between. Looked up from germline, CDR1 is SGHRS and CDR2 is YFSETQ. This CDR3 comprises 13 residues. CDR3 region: CASSTGGANVLTF. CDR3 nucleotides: TGCGCCAGCAGCACGGGGGGGGCCAACGTCCTGACTTTC.

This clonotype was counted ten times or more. The CDR3 bases are TGTGCCAGCACCCACAGGGCGAACACTGAAGCTTTCTTT. Amino acids: CASTHRANTEAFF. The chain is built from TRBV28 and TRBJ1-1; D might be TRBD1 (6 bases). Trimming removed 7 bases from V and 1 base from J, with 10 bases in between. The CDR3 spans 13 residues. The germline V gene encodes CDR1 MDHEN and CDR2 SYDVKM.

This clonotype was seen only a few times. This chain's CDR3 is CSVVGVKEQFF. The CDR3 nucleotides read TGCAGCGTTGTGGGGGTCAAAGAGCAGTTCTTC. The chain carries TRBV29-1 and TRBJ2-1; D assignment may be TRBD1 or TRBD2 (5 bases each). Germline loops: CDR1 SQVTM, CDR2 ANQGSEA. The CDR3 is 11 amino acids. Between the trimmed V and J ends, which lost 4 bases and 10 bases, there was a span of 11 bases.

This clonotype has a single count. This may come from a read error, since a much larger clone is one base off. The CDR3 is CSVRLAGEPVNEQFF. DNA of the CDR3: TGCAGCGTCAGACTAGCGGGAGAGCCGGTCAATGAGCAGTTCTTC. The rearrangement uses TRBV29-1 and TRBJ2-1, with TRBD2 matching over 12 bases. There are 15 residues in the CDR3. After removal of 6 bases from V and 6 bases from J, the junction contained 9 bases not matched to a gene. The germline gives CDR1 SQVTM, CDR2 ANQGSEA.

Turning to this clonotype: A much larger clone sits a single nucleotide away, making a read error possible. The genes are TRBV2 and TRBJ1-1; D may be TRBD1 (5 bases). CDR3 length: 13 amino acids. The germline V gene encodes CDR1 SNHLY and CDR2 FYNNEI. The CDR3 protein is CASLRDLNAEAFF. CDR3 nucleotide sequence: TGTGCCAGCCTCCGGGACCTGAACGCTGAAGCTTTCTTT.

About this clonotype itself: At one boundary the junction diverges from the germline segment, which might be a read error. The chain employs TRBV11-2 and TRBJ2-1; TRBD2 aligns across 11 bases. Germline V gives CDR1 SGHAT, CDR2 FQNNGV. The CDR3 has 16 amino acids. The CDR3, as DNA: TGTGCCAGCAGCTCTATCTGGACTAGCGGGCGGGATGAGCAGCTCTTC. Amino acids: CASSSIWTSGRDEQLF.

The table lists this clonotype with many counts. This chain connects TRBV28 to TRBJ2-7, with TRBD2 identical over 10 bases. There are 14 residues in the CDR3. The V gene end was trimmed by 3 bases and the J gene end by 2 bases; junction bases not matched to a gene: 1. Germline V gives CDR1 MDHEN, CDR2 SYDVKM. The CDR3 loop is CASSFSGRAYEQYF. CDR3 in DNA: TGTGCCAGCAGTTTCAGCGGGAGGGCCTACGAGCAGTACTTC.

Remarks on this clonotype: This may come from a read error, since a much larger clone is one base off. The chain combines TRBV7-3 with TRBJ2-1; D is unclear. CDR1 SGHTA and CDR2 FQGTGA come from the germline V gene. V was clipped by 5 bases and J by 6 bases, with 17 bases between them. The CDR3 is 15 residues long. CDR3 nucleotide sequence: TGTGCCAGCAGCCTCACCTACATAAAGAGCAATGAGCAGTTCTTC. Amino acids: CASSLTYIKSNEQFF.

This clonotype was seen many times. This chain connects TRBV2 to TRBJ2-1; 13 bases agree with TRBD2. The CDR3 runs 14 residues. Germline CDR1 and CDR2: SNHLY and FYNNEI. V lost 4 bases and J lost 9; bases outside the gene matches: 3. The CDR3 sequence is CASSGLAGGREQFF. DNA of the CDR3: TGTGCCAGCAGTGGACTAGCGGGAGGTCGTGAGCAGTTCTTC.

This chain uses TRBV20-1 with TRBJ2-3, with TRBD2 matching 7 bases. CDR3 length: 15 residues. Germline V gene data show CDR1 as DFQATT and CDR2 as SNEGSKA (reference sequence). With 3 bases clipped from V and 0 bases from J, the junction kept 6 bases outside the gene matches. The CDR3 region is CSASSREASTDTQYF. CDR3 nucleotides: TGCAGTGCTAGTTCCCGGGAGGCCAGCACAGATACGCAGTATTTT.

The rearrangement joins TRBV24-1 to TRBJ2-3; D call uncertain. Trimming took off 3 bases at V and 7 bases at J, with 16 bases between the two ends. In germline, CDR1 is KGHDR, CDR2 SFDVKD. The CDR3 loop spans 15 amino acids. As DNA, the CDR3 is TGTGCCACCAGTGATACCTCCGAGGCTACCAATACGCAGTATTTT. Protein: CATSDTSEATNTQYF.